The next 7 T cell receptor beta chains were all read from a single sample in a study of T cell responses to AZD1222 COVID-19 vaccine. TCRdb's table, derived via immunoSEQ multiplex PCR, lists solely in-frame clones and lacks some. The table has about 120,000 clones, around 92% seen once. Sample: peripheral blood, taken on day 0 of AZD1222 vaccination. These receptors were obtained from an adult in good health.

The chain couples TRBV9 to TRBJ1-6; D unclear. This CDR3 has 16 amino acids. Germline CDR1 and CDR2: SGDLS and YYNGEE. V was clipped by 0 bases and J by 0 bases, with 7 bases between them. This CDR3 reads CASSVDRSSYNSPLHF. CDR3 in DNA: TGTGCCAGCAGCGTAGACAGAAGCTCCTATAATTCACCCCTCCACTTT.

This chain connects TRBV3-1 (or the pseudogene TRBV3-2) to TRBJ2-1; 11 bases align to TRBD2. V trimming: 1 base; J trimming: 0 bases; junction bases outside the gene matches: 8. Germline assignment: CDR1 LGHDT and CDR2 YNNKEL (reference sequence). This CDR3 region has 19 residues. The CDR3 is CASSQVAGGPGSSYNEQFF. Written as DNA, the CDR3 is TGTGCCAGCAGCCAAGTAGCGGGAGGGCCAGGAAGCTCCTACAATGAGCAGTTCTTC.

V usage is TRBV2 and J usage is TRBJ2-7, with D perhaps matching TRBD2 (6 bases). The CDR3 runs to 14 residues. CDR1 and CDR2 from the germline V gene are SNHLY and FYNNEI. Trimming removed 7 bases from V and 1 base from J, with 14 bases in between. The CDR3 nucleotides are TGTGCCAGCAAGTGGAGGGTAAAGTCCTACGAGCAGTACTTC. Translated: CASKWRVKSYEQYF.

The V gene is TRBV7-9, the J gene TRBJ2-7; tentatively, D is TRBD2 (5 bases). Trimming removed 5 bases from V and 7 bases from J, with 18 bases in between. The germline V gene encodes CDR1 SEHNR and CDR2 FQNEAQ (reference sequence). The CDR3 sequence is 14 residues long. In DNA, the CDR3 is TGTGCCAGCAGCAACTTAGCGACCCCCAGGGAGCAGTACTTC. It is translated as CASSNLATPREQYF.

The chain uses TRBV27 and TRBJ1-2, with D tentatively TRBD1 (6 bases). The CDR3 has 13 residues. V was trimmed by 7 bases and J by 6 bases, leaving 15 bases between them. The germline V gene encodes CDR1 MNHEY and CDR2 SMNVEV (reference sequence). The CDR3 loop is CASTTDSDDGYTF. The CDR3 DNA reads TGTGCCAGCACTACGGACAGTGATGATGGCTACACCTTC.

Only a few counts were recorded for this clone. This chain uses TRBV7-2 with TRBJ2-3, with 11 nucleotides matching TRBD2. Germline V lookup: CDR1 SGHTA, CDR2 FQGNSA. CDR3 length equals 15 residues. V gave up 3 bases and J gave up 1 base; unmatched junction bases: 0. The CDR3 is CASSFSGGGTDTQYF. The CDR3 DNA follows: TGTGCCAGCAGCTTTAGCGGGGGGGGCACAGATACGCAGTATTTT.

The CDR3 reads CASSQWTYGTSTDTQYF. The DNA of the CDR3 is TGTGCCAGCAGCCAATGGACATACGGGACTAGCACAGATACGCAGTATTTT. This chain uses TRBV14 with TRBJ2-3, with a weak D call TRBD2 (6 bases). CDR3 length: 17 amino acids. The V end lost 2 bases, the J end lost 0 bases, and 15 bases lay between the germline ends. The germline gives CDR1 SGHDN, CDR2 FVKESK.